This T cell receptor (beta chain) stems from a study of beta chain features in type 1 diabetes. Study-level findings and limits: In all four CD4+ subsets, TCRB CDR3 length was significantly, moderately reduced in type 1 diabetes.

Details on this clone: What it binds is unknown.

Every bit of the isolated RNA underwent reverse transcription, so sequencing read expressed TCRB transcripts. The data were produced by immunoSEQ multiplex PCR, yet TCRdb's version contains in-frame clones alone and is incomplete. The sample has around 40,000 clones, about 68% seen once. With 2 bases removed from V and 5 bases from J, the gap between germline ends came to 10 bases. Germline loops: CDR1 SGHKS, CDR2 YYEKEE (reference sequence). This CDR3 comprises 13 residues. The sequenced sample consisted of Tregs from blood. The V call is TRBV5-5, the J call TRBJ2-5; TRBD2 might be the D (5 bases). The sequence came from a man aged 25 to 45 with type 1 diabetes. Some clones in this sample may be carry-over from other donors' samples. CDR3 sequence (DNA): TGTGCCAGCAGCTTATCGGGGTGGGAGACCCAGTACTTC. Its translation: CASSLSGWETQYF.